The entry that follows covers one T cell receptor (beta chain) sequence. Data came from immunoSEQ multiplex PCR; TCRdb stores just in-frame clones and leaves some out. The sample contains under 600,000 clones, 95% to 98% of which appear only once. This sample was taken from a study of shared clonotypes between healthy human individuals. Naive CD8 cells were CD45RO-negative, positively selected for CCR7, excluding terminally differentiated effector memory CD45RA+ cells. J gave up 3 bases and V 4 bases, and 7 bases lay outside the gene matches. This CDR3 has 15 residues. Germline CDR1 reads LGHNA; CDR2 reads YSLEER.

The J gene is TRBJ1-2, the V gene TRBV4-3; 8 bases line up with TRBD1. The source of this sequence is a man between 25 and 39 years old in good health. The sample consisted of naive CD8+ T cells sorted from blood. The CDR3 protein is CASSPKTGDYYGYTF. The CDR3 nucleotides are TGCGCCAGCAGCCCTAAGACAGGGGATTACTATGGCTACACCTTC.